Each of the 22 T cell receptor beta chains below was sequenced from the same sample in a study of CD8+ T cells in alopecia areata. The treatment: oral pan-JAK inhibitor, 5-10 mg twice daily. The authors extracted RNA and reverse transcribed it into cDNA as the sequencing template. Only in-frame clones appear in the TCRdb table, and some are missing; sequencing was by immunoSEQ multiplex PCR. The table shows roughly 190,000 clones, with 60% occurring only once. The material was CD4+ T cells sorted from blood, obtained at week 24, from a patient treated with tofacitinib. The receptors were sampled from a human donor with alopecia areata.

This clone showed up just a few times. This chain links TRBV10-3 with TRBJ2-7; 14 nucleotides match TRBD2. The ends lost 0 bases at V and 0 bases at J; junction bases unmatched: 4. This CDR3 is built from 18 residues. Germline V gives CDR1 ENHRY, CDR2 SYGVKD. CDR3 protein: CAISESGTSGGGSYEQYF. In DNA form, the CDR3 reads TGTGCCATCAGTGAGTCAGGGACTAGCGGGGGAGGCTCCTACGAGCAGTACTTC.

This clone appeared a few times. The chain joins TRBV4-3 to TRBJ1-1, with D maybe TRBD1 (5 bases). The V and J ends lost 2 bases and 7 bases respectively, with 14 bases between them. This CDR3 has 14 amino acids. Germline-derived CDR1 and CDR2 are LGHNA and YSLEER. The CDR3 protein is CASSQLAGEGEAFF. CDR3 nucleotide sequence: TGCGCCAGCAGCCAACTTGCGGGGGAGGGTGAAGCTTTCTTT.

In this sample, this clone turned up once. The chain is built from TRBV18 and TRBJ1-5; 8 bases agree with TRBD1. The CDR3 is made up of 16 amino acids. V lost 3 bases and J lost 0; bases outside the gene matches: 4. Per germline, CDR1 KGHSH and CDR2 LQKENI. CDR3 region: CASSPDRGSSNQPQHF. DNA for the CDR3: TGTGCCAGCTCACCCGACAGGGGTTCTAGCAATCAGCCCCAGCATTTT.

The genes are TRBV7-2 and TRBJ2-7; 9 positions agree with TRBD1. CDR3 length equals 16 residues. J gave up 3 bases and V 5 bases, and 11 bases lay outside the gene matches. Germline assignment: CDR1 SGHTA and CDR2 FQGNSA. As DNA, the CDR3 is TGTGCCAGCAGCCCGCCAGGGGGACAGGGACGCTACGAGCAGTACTTC. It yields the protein CASSPPGGQGRYEQYF.

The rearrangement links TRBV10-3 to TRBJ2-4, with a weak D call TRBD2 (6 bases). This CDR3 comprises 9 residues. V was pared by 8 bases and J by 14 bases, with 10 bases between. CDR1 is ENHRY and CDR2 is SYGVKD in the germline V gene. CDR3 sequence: CAIGGKEYF. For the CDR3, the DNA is TGTGCCATCGGGGGGAAGGAGTACTTC.

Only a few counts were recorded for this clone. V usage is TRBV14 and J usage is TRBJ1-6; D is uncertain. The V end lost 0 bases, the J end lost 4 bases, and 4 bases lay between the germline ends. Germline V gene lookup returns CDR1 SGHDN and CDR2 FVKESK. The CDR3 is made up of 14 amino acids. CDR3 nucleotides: TGTGCCAGCAGCCAAGAAGTTTATAATTCACCCCTCCACTTT. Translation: CASSQEVYNSPLHF.

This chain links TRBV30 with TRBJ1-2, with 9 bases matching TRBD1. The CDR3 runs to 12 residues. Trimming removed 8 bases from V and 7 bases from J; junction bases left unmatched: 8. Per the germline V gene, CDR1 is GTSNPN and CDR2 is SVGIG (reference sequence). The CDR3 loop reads CANDRGWFGYTF. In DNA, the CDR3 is TGTGCCAACGACAGGGGGTGGTTTGGCTACACCTTC. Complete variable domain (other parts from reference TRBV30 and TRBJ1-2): SQTIHQWPATLVQPVGSPLSLECTVEGTSNPNLYWYRQAAGRGLQLLFYSVGIGQISSEVPQNLSASRPQDRQFILSSKKLLLSDSGFYLCANDRGWFGYTFGSGTRLTVV.

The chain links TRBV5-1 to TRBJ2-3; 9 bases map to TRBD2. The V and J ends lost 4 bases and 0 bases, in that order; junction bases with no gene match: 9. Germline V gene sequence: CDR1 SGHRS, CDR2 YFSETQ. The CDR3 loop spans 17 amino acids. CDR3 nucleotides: TGCGCCAGCAGCCGGCTTTTGAGCGGGGGGAGCACAGATACGCAGTATTTT. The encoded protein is CASSRLLSGGSTDTQYF.

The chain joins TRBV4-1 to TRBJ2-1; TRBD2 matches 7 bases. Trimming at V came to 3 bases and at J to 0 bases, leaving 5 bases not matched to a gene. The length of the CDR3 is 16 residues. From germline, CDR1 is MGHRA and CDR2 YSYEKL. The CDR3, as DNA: TGCGCCAGCAGCCAGGTGGGGGGGAGCTCCTACAATGAGCAGTTCTTC. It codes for CASSQVGGSSYNEQFF.

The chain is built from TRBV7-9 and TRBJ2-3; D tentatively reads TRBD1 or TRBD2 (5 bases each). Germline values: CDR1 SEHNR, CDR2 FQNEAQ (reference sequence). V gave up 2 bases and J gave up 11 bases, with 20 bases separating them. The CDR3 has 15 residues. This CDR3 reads CASSLMLAMRGRQYF. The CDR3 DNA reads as TGTGCCAGCAGCTTAATGTTGGCGATGAGGGGTAGGCAGTATTTT.

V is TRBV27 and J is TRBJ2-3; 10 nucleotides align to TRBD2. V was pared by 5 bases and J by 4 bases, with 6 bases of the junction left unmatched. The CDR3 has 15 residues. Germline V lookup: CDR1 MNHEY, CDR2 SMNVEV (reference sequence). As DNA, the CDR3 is TGTGCCAGCAGTCGAGCGGGGGGGCAATCAGATACGCAGTATTTT. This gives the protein CASSRAGGQSDTQYF.

CDR3 protein: CASSQEWQGSLHF. The CDR3 nucleotides read TGCGCCAGCAGCCAAGAATGGCAGGGGTCCCTCCACTTT. The rearrangement uses TRBV4-3 and TRBJ1-6, with D perhaps matching TRBD1 (6 bases). The V gene lost 0 bases and the J gene lost 14 bases, with 11 bases spanning the gap. The length of the CDR3 is 13 residues. Germline CDR1 reads LGHNA; CDR2 reads YSLEER.

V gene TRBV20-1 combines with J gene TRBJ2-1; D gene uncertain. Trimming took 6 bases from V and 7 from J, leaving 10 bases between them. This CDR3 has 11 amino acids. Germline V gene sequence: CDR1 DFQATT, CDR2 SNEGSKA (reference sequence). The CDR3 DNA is TGCAGTGCCCCCTCCGGGAATGAGCAGTTCTTC. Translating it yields CSAPSGNEQFF.

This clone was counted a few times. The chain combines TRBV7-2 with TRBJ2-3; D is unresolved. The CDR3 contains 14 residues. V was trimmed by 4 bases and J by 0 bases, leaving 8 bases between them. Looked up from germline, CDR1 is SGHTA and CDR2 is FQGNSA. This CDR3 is CASSSTGSTDTQYF. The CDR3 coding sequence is TGTGCCAGCAGCTCCACTGGGAGCACAGATACGCAGTATTTT.

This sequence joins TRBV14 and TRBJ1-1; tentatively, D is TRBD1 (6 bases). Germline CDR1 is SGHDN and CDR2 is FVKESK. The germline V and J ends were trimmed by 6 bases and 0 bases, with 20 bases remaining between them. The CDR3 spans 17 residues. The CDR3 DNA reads TGTGCCAGCAGTCAGACAGGCGGTAGTCGGTTGAACACTGAAGCTTTCTTT. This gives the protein CASSQTGGSRLNTEAFF.

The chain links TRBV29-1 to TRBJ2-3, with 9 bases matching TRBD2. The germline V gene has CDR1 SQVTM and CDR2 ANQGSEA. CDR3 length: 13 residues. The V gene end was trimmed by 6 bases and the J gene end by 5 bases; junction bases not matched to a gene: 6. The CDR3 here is CSVLAGGRDTQYF. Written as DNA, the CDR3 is TGCAGCGTACTAGCGGGCGGTAGAGATACGCAGTATTTT.

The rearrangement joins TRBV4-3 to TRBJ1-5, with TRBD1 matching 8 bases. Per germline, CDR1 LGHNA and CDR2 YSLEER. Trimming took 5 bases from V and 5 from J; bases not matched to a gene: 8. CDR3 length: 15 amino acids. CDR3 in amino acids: CASSTRTGSHQPQHF. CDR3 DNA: TGCGCCAGCAGCACCCGGACAGGGTCGCATCAGCCCCAGCATTTT.

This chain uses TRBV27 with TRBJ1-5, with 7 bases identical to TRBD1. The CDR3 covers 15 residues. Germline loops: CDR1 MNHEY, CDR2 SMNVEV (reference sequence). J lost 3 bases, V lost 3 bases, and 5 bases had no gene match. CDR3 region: CASSLNRGNNQPQHF. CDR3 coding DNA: TGTGCCAGCAGTTTGAACAGGGGCAACAATCAGCCCCAGCATTTT.

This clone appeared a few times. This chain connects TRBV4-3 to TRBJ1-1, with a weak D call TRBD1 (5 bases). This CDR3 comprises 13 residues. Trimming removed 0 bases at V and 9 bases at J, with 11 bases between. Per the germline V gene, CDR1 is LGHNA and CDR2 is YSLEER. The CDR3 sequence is CASSQEVGTKAFF. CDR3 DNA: TGCGCCAGCAGCCAAGAAGTAGGGACTAAAGCTTTCTTT.

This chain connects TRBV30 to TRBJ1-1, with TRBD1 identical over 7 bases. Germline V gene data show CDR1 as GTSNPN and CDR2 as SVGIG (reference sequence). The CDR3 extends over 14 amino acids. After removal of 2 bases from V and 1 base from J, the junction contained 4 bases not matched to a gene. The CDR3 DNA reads TGTGCCTGGAGTTTAGCAGGGGGGAACACTGAAGCTTTCTTT. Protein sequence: CAWSLAGGNTEAFF.

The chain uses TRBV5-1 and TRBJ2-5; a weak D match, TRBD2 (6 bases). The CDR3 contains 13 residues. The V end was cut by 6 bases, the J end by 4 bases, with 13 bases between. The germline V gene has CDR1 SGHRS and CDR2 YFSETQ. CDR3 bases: TGCGCCAGCACGGGGGTTCGGTCAGAGACCCAGTACTTC. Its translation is CASTGVRSETQYF.

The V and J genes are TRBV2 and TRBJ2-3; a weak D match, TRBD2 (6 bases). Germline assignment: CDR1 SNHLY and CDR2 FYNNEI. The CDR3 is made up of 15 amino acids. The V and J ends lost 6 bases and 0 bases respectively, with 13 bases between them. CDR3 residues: CASRGPGLSTDTQYF. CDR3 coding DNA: TGTGCCAGCAGGGGGCCGGGACTTAGCACAGATACGCAGTATTTT.